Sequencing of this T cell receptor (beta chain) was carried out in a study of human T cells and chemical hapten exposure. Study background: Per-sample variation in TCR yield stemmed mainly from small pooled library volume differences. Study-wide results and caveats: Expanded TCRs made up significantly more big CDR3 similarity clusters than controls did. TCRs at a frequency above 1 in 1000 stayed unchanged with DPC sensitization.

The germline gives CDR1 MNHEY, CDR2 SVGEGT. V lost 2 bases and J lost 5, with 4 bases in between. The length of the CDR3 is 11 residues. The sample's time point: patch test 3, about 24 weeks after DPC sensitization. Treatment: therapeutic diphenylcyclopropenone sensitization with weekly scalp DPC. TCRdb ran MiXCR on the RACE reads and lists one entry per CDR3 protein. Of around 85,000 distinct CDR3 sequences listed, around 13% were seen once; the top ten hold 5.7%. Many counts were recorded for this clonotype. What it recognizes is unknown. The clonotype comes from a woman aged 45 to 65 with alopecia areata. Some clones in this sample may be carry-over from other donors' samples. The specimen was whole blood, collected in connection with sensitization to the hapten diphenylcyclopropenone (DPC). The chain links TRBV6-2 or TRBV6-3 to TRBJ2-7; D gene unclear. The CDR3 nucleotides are TGTGCCAGCAGTTACGAGGACGAGCAGTACTTC. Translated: CASSYEDEQYF.